The present entry profiles one T cell receptor (beta chain) with its context. Its antigen remains unknown. The data were obtained in a study of shared clonotypes between healthy human individuals. Across the study: Researchers assigned three CD4 naive, three CD4 memory, two CD8 naive and one CD8 memory plate to each donor.

The CDR3 is 15 residues long. Trimming removed 4 bases from V and 6 bases from J, with 18 bases in between. The germline gives CDR1 MNHNS, CDR2 SASEGT. Under the authors' procedure: ImmunoSEQ supplied junction-only sequences lacking quality scores, so filtering was different. The protocol was immunoSEQ multiplex PCR, while the TCRdb copy is restricted to in-frame clones and leaves out a portion. V, J and clone size are those of that table, while D and trimming were read from the DNA. The sample includes about 960,000 clones, 76% seen only once; the top ten take about 1.5%. Study results and limitations: Generally, naive subsets came out with larger estimated richness than memory subsets. Among donors, sharing of clonotypes was expected to be affected by sequencing depth.

The clonotype was recovered from a man between 18 and 29 years old in good health. The chain uses TRBV6-1 and TRBJ1-2; D gene uncertain. Sequencing was carried out using memory CD4+ T cells sorted from blood. Subset in this sample: CD45RA-negative fraction. The DNA for the CDR3 is TGTGCCAGCAGTGGTCGTATCGTGTTCGGGAATGGCTACACCTTC. Protein product: CASSGRIVFGNGYTF.